This record looks at one T cell receptor beta chain sequence and its context. This entry belongs to a study of blood T cell repertoires in COVID-19. Measured with immunoSEQ multiplex PCR; TCRdb has only the in-frame clones, and not every one. The sample yields about 480,000 clones, approximately 90% seen once. Each recovered donor of Cohort 3 presented with two negative PCRs, clearance, or symptom resolution. The sequenced material came from PBMCs or T cells enriched from blood (not recorded which). The TCR comes from a woman aged 40-49 years who had recovered from COVID-19.

DNA for the CDR3: TGCGCCAGCAAAGCTCTAATGAACACTGAAGCTTTCTTT. This encodes CASKALMNTEAFF. The V call is TRBV10-1, the J call TRBJ1-1; the D is unclear. Germline V lookup: CDR1 WNHNN, CDR2 SYGVQD (reference sequence). Trimming left V 7 bases short and J 0 bases short, with 9 bases between. This CDR3 has 13 residues.